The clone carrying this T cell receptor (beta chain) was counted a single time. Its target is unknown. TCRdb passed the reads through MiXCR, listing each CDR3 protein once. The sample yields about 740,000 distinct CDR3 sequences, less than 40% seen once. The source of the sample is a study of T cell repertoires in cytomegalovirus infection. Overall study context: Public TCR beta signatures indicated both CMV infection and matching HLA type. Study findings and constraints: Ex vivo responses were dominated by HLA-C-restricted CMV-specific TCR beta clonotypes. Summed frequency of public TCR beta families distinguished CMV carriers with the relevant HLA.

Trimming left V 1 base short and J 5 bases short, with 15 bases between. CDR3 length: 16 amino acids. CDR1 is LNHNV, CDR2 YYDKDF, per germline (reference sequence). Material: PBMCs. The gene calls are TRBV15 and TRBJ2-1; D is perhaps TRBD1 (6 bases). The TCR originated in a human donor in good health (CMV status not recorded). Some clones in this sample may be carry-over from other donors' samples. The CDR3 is CATSRVGGQIHNEQFF. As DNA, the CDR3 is TGTGCCACCAGCAGAGTCGGAGGACAGATACACAATGAGCAGTTCTTC.